The 7 T cell receptor beta chains below all came from one sample that was sequenced in a study of T cell responses to AZD1222 COVID-19 vaccine. The data were produced by immunoSEQ multiplex PCR, yet TCRdb's version contains in-frame clones alone and is incomplete. The table lists some 150,000 clones. The sample taken for sequencing was peripheral blood. The origin of the receptors is an adult in good health.

J is TRBJ2-5 and V is TRBV4-1; 7 bases are shared with TRBD1. The CDR3 consists of 14 residues. The V and J ends lost 1 base and 4 bases, in that order; junction bases with no gene match: 3. Germline assignment: CDR1 MGHRA and CDR2 YSYEKL. In DNA, the CDR3 is TGCGCCAGCAGCCAAGGACAGGGTCGAGAGACCCAGTACTTC. Its translation: CASSQGQGRETQYF.

The chain has TRBV11-2 and TRBJ2-7; D is unresolved. Germline V gene lookup returns CDR1 SGHAT and CDR2 FQNNGV. Trimming cost V 2 bases and J 6 bases, with 17 bases left between them. The CDR3 is 15 residues long. The CDR3 bases are TGTGCCAGCAGCTTACTGGGAAATGGGCGTAGCGAGCAGTACTTC. Amino acids: CASSLLGNGRSEQYF. Combining the CDR3 with reference TRBV11-2 and TRBJ2-7 gives the whole variable domain EAGVAQSPRYKIIEKRQSVAFWCNPISGHATLYWYQQILGQGPKLLIQFQNNGVVDDSQLPKDRFSAERLKGVDSTLKIQPAKLEDSAVYLCASSLLGNGRSEQYFGPGTRLTVT.

The chain recombines TRBV4-2 with TRBJ1-5, with 7 bases that match TRBD1. V was pared by 4 bases and J by 0 bases, with 12 bases of the junction left unmatched. The CDR3 covers 18 residues. Germline CDR1 reads LGHNA; CDR2 reads YNFKEQ. CDR3 sequence reads: CASSPYTTGPSSNQPQHF. The CDR3 region has the DNA TGTGCCAGCAGCCCTTACACGACAGGGCCAAGTAGCAATCAGCCCCAGCATTTT.

The chain carries TRBV28 and TRBJ2-6; D is undetermined. The CDR3 loop spans 14 amino acids. V was pared by 7 bases and J by 1 base, with 8 bases between. Germline V gene data show CDR1 as MDHEN and CDR2 as SYDVKM. This chain's CDR3 is CASISGSGANVLTF. The DNA of the CDR3 is TGTGCCAGCATCTCAGGATCTGGGGCCAACGTCCTGACTTTC. The entire variable domain, with the rest obtained from reference TRBV28 and TRBJ2-6, is as follows: DVKVTQSSRYLVKRTGEKVFLECVQDMDHENMFWYRQDPGLGLRLIYFSYDVKMKEKGDIPEGYSVSREKKERFSLILESASTNQTSMYLCASISGSGANVLTFGAGSRLTVL.

The J gene is TRBJ1-4, the V gene TRBV6-6; D is possibly TRBD1 (5 bases). The ends were cut back, 6 bases at V and 14 bases at J, with 13 bases in the middle. The CDR3 has 11 amino acids. CDR1 is MNHNY, CDR2 SVGAGI, per germline (reference sequence). CDR3 in amino acids: CASREQGRLFF. For the CDR3, the DNA is TGTGCCAGCAGAGAGCAGGGTAGGCTGTTTTTT.

The V gene is TRBV6-2 or TRBV6-3, the J gene TRBJ1-3, with TRBD1 as a possible D gene (5 bases). The V gene lost 8 bases and the J gene lost 8 bases, with 16 bases spanning the gap. The germline CDR1 and CDR2 sequences are MNHEY and SVGEGT. The CDR3 extends over 13 amino acids. DNA for the CDR3: TGTGCCAGCCGCCGGGACGCCCAAGACACCATATATTTT. Translating gives CASRRDAQDTIYF.

On this clone: At one end, the junction sequence differs from germline, possibly due to a read error. The chain uses TRBV4-2 and TRBJ1-2, with TRBD1 matching 7 bases. CDR3 length: 17 residues. From germline, CDR1 is LGHNA and CDR2 YNFKEQ. The CDR3 DNA follows: TGTGCCAGCAGTCAAGCATCGGACAGGCCCTTCTACTATGGCTACACCTTC. Translated: CASSQASDRPFYYGYTF.